This is a list of T cell receptor beta chains from one sample in a study of blood T cell repertoires in COVID-19. Measured with immunoSEQ multiplex PCR; TCRdb has only the in-frame clones, and not every one. The data show about 74,000 clones, approximately 80% seen once. Input material: peripheral blood. The receptors originated from a human donor in a cohort sampled during active COVID-19. The CDR3 runs from the conserved cysteine through the conserved F or W. A D gene is named only where the DNA matches it firmly. Only part of the rows carry a size: once, few, many, or a class if the clone is expanded.

CDR3aa | CDR3nt | d_gene | j_gene | v_gene | abundance
CASSVVGQGNEQFF | TGTGCCAGCAGCGTAGTAGGGCAGGGGAATGAGCAGTTCTTC | - | TRBJ2-1 | TRBV9 | -
CASSSGLAGYTGELFF | TGTGCCAGCAGTTCGGGACTAGCGGGATATACCGGGGAGCTGTTTTTT | TRBD2 | TRBJ2-2 | TRBV28 | -
CASSPMRGPNEKLFF | TGTGCCAGCAGTCCCATGCGGGGGCCCAATGAAAAACTGTTTTTT | - | TRBJ1-4 | TRBV6-5 | -
CASSHGRGLAERTDTQYF | TGCGCCAGCAGCCATGGAAGGGGCCTAGCGGAACGCACAGATACGCAGTATTTT | TRBD2 | TRBJ2-3 | TRBV5-1 | once
CASSSPGGFNTEAFF | TGTGCCAGCAGTTCCCCAGGGGGCTTTAACACTGAAGCTTTCTTT | TRBD1 | TRBJ1-1 | TRBV6-2/TRBV6-3 | -
CASSGQGRYEQYF | TGTGCCAGCAGCGGACAGGGACGCTACGAGCAGTACTTC | TRBD1 | TRBJ2-7 | TRBV7-2 | -
CSVEGLEDGYTF | TGCAGCGTTGAAGGACTAGAGGATGGCTACACCTTC | - | TRBJ1-2 | TRBV29-1 | few
CASSPMVGDRSNYGYTF | TGTGCCAGCAGCCCAATGGTCGGGGACAGGAGTAACTATGGCTACACCTTC | TRBD1 | TRBJ1-2 | TRBV11-3 | few
CASRPGLQTDTQYF | TGTGCCAGTAGGCCGGGACTACAAACAGATACGCAGTATTTT | TRBD2 | TRBJ2-3 | TRBV19 | -
CASSEAAGAGANVLTF | TGTGCCAGCAGTGAAGCCGCGGGGGCTGGGGCCAACGTCCTGACTTTC | TRBD2 | TRBJ2-6 | TRBV6-1 | -
CASSQSPSGEEAKNIQYF | TGCGCCAGCAGCCAATCCCCAAGCGGCGAAGAGGCCAAAAACATTCAGTACTTC | - | TRBJ2-4 | TRBV4-1 | few
CASSFGRTDTQYF | TGTGCCAGCAGCTTTGGCCGCACAGATACGCAGTATTTT | - | TRBJ2-3 | TRBV11-3 | few
CSASYASGRLITDTQYF | TGCAGTGCTAGTTATGCTAGCGGGAGGCTCATCACAGATACGCAGTATTTT | TRBD2 | TRBJ2-3 | TRBV20-1 | -
CASSLEGAYGYTF | TGTGCCAGCAGCTTGGAAGGGGCTTATGGCTACACCTTC | - | TRBJ1-2 | TRBV11-3 | -
CASSYLYEQYF | TGTGCCAGCAGTTATCTCTACGAGCAGTACTTC | - | TRBJ2-7 | TRBV2 | -
CASSLASGNTEAFF | TGCGCCAGCAGCTTGGCCTCGGGGAACACTGAAGCTTTCTTT | - | TRBJ1-1 | TRBV5-1 | few
CASSPRQGATDTQYF | TGTGCCAGCAGCCCCCGACAGGGGGCAACGGATACGCAGTATTTT | TRBD1 | TRBJ2-3 | TRBV11-3 | -
CASSRRVSDFSYNEQFF | TGTGCCAGCAGCCGCCGGGTTAGCGACTTCTCCTACAATGAGCAGTTCTTC | - | TRBJ2-1 | TRBV7-8 | -
CASSQPSGGGAHNEQFF | TGCGCCAGCAGCCAACCATCAGGCGGGGGGGCCCACAATGAGCAGTTCTTC | TRBD2 | TRBJ2-1 | TRBV4-1 | -
CASRPRRASEHNEQFF | TGTGCCAGCCGCCCCAGGAGGGCTAGCGAACACAATGAGCAGTTCTTC | - | TRBJ2-1 | TRBV27 | -
CASSSRDRIGNTIYF | TGTGCCAGCAGCTCCCGGGACAGGATAGGGAACACCATATATTTT | TRBD1 | TRBJ1-3 | TRBV5-4 | -
CASSHPTGKGHPNQPQHF | TGTGCCAGCAGTCATCCCACAGGGAAGGGTCACCCAAATCAGCCCCAGCATTTT | - | TRBJ1-5 | TRBV7-2 | -
CASSFTLAGWDEQYF | TGTGCCAGCAGCTTCACGCTAGCGGGGTGGGACGAGCAGTACTTC | TRBD2 | TRBJ2-7 | TRBV7-9 | -
CASSPREGRGEKLFF | TGTGCCAGCTCACCACGGGAGGGTAGAGGTGAAAAACTGTTTTTT | - | TRBJ1-4 | TRBV18 | -
CASKETGTGSGNTIYF | TGTGCCAGCAAGGAAACCGGGACAGGCTCTGGAAACACCATATATTTT | TRBD1 | TRBJ1-3 | TRBV5-6 | few
CASSWARGTGELFF | TGTGCCAGCAGCTGGGCCAGGGGGACCGGGGAGCTGTTTTTT | TRBD1 | TRBJ2-2 | TRBV7-3 | -
CASSQEGGLGPQHF | TGCGCCAGCAGCCAAGAAGGAGGGCTTGGGCCCCAGCATTTT | - | TRBJ1-5 | TRBV4-3 | -
CASSRLRDRNNEQFF | TGTGCCAGCAGCAGACTTCGGGACAGGAACAATGAGCAGTTCTTC | TRBD1 | TRBJ2-1 | TRBV2 | -
CASSPGREAFF | TGTGCCAGCTCACCAGGCAGGGAAGCTTTCTTT | - | TRBJ1-1 | TRBV18 | -
CAWSPPGTGGNTIYF | TGTGCCTGGAGTCCTCCCGGGACAGGGGGAAACACCATATATTTT | TRBD1 | TRBJ1-3 | TRBV30 | -
CASSYQQGEAFF | TGTGCCAGCAGTTACCAACAGGGGGAAGCTTTCTTT | TRBD1 | TRBJ1-1 | TRBV6-5 | once
CASSFTSGNTGELFF | TGCGCCAGCAGCTTCACTAGCGGGAACACCGGGGAGCTGTTTTTT | TRBD2 | TRBJ2-2 | TRBV5-1 | -
CASSAGLAGYNEQFF | TGTGCCAGCAGCGCAGGACTAGCGGGGTACAATGAGCAGTTCTTC | TRBD2 | TRBJ2-1 | TRBV9 | -
CASSPLRTAINGYTF | TGTGCCAGCAGCCCGTTAAGGACTGCCATCAATGGCTACACCTTC | - | TRBJ1-2 | TRBV11-3 | -
CAWKGGRSYNEQFF | TGTGCCTGGAAAGGGGGAAGATCCTACAATGAGCAGTTCTTC | - | TRBJ2-1 | TRBV30 | -